The T cell receptor beta chain under discussion was sequenced for a study of T cell repertoires in cytomegalovirus infection. Study-level information: Indicated by public TCR beta signatures were CMV infection and matching HLA type.

Study-wide points: CMV-specific TCR beta clonotypes restricted by HLA-C dominated the ex vivo response. The cumulative frequency of public TCR beta families distinguished individuals who carried CMV together with the relevant HLA.

This CDR3 has 14 amino acids. Looked up from germline, CDR1 is KGHSH and CDR2 is LQKENI. The ends were cut back, 3 bases at V and 5 bases at J, with 10 bases in the middle. Via MiXCR, TCRdb re-called the reads, giving one row per CDR3 protein. Of some 270,000 distinct CDR3 sequences in the sample, approximately 22% were seen once. This clonotype was seen a few times. Its antigen is not known. This material consisted of cultured PBMCs, taken from culture after CMV antigen stimulation. The receptor's source is a human donor in good health (CMV status not recorded). Some clones in this sample may be carry-over from other donors' samples. The V call is TRBV18, the J call TRBJ1-4, with D tentatively TRBD1 (5 bases). Here the CDR3 DNA reads TGTGCCAGCTCACCGCGGAGGGACAATGAAAAACTGTTTTTT. Protein product: CASSPRRDNEKLFF.